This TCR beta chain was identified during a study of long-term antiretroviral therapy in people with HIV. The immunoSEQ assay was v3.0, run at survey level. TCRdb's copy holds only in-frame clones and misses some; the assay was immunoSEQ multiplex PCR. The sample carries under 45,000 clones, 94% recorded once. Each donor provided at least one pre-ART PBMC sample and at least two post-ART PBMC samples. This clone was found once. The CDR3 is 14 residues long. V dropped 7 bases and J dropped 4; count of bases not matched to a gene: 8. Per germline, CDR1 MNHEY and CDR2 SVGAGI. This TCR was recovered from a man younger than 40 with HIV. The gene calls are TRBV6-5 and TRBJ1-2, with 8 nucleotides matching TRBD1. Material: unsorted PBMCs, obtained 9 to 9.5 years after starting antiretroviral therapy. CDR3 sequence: CASTGQGVFYGYTF. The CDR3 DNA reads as TGTGCCAGCACCGGACAGGGCGTCTTCTATGGCTACACCTTC.